Described below is a single T cell receptor (beta chain) sequence and its context. The data were produced by immunoSEQ multiplex PCR, yet TCRdb's version contains in-frame clones alone and is incomplete. Altogether more than 35,000 clones are present, roughly 94% being singletons, with the ten largest covering about 24%. The source of the sample is a study of control samples from healthy donors and cancer patients. CDR1 and CDR2 (germline): MDHEN, SYDVKM. The CDR3 loop spans 15 amino acids. Deletions cut 3 bases from V and 1 base from J, with 12 bases between. V gene TRBV28 combines with J gene TRBJ2-5; a weak D match, TRBD2 (5 bases). This receptor was taken from a man aged 55 to 70 in good health. Sequenced material: blood. The DNA of the CDR3 is TGTGCCAGCAGTTTCCTAGGACGGGGCCAAGAGACCCAGTACTTC. The encoded protein is CASSFLGRGQETQYF.